One sample yielded the 4 T cell receptor beta chains listed below, sequenced in a study of PD-1 blockade in mismatch repair-deficient tumors. The table came from immunoSEQ multiplex PCR; TCRdb's copy has only in-frame clones and leaves some out. The table records about 51,000 clones, approximately 81% of them present only once. Material: peripheral blood, obtained roughly 21 weeks after starting pembrolizumab. Receptors were obtained from an adult with mismatch repair-deficient cancer.

The chain joins TRBV28 to TRBJ2-5; TRBD1 matches 9 bases. Per germline, CDR1 MDHEN and CDR2 SYDVKM. The CDR3 has 14 residues. Trimming removed 6 bases from V and 7 bases from J; junction bases left unmatched: 9. The CDR3 protein is CASSLQGASGTQYF. For the CDR3, the DNA is TGTGCCAGCAGCCTACAGGGGGCCTCGGGGACCCAGTACTTC.

The V and J genes are TRBV9 and TRBJ1-1; TRBD1 matches 9 bases. Losses at the gene ends were 4 bases for V and 5 bases for J; bases not matched to a gene: 15. CDR1 SGDLS and CDR2 YYNGEE come from the germline V gene. This CDR3 has 17 amino acids. CDR3 sequence (DNA): TGTGCCAGCAGCCATGCAGCCTTACAGGGGGCGGATACTGAAGCTTTCTTT. This sequence encodes CASSHAALQGADTEAFF.

This clone was observed once. The rearrangement links TRBV7-3 to TRBJ1-1; D remains unclear. The CDR3 runs to 13 residues. V was pared by 5 bases and J by 2 bases, with 9 bases between. The germline gives CDR1 SGHTA, CDR2 FQGTGA. The DNA of the CDR3 is TGTGCCAGCAGCAACGGGAGAAACACTGAAGCTTTCTTT. Its protein is CASSNGRNTEAFF.

The chain links TRBV10-1 to TRBJ2-7; D might be TRBD1 or TRBD2, each matching 5 bases. V was trimmed by 8 bases and J by 0 bases, leaving 17 bases between them. The CDR3 covers 15 residues. Germline V gene lookup returns CDR1 WNHNN and CDR2 SYGVQD (reference sequence). CDR3 residues: CASLTGPRSSYEQYF. CDR3 in DNA: TGCGCCAGCCTTACGGGGCCCCGAAGCTCCTACGAGCAGTACTTC.